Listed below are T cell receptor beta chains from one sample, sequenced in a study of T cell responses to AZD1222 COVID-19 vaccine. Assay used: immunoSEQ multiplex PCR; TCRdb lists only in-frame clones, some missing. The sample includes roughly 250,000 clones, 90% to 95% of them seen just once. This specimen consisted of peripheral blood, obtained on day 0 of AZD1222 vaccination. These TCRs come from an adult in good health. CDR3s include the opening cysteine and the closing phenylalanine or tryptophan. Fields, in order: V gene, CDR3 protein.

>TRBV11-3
CASSLRRNYEQYF
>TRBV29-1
CSVRTIRGTGELFF
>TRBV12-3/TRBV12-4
CASRNMYEQFF
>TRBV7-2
CASSLALREETQYF
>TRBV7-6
CASSLRLADSEQFF
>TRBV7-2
CASSLGGPPGETQYF
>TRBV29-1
CSVVDRDSYNEQFF
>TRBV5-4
CASSLGGAGGPLQETQYF
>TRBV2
CASNGGTDTQYF
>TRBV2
CASRGLAGGRPFF
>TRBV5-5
CASSLEGGVYYGYTF
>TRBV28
CASRRFNEQFF
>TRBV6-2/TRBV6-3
CASSYSAGVEQYF
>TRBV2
CASGGGETQYF
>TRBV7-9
CASSYHRGQDGELFF
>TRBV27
CASSLGSFGTGQFF
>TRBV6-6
CASSYSVGAGANVLTF
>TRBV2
CASSSAMNTEAFF
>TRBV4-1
CASSPRDGRYTF
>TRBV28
CASSPHDSFGYTF
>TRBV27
CASRLQGWADTQYF
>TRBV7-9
CASSPGTGSNYGYTF
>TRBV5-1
CASSSAGVFYNEQFF
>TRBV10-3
CAISPWGTSGGSPETQYF
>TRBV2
CASMFRSSYEQYF
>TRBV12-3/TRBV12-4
CASSSQGGTEAFF
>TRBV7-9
CASSRETVQETQYF
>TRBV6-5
CASSPSRGGTEAFF
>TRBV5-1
CASSETGGRPNEQFF
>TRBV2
CASSGGGGYTF
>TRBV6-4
CASSPGWTASLNYGYTF
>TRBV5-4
CASSLEVGHGYTF
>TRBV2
CASSDFGRGLNTGELFF
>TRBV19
CASSQQDRGPRWGQPQHF
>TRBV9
CASSGLSPREQYF
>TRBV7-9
CASTETQRVQVGYTF
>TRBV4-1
CASSQIGTSSYNEQFF
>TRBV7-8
CASSGIPQGGNQPQHF
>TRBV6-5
CASSHQGQIYEQYF
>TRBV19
CASSITLARVYNEQFF
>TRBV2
CAWRGYQETQYF
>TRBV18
CASSPLSVSGANVLTF
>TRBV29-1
CSIDRGSTGELFF
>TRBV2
CASGGDNTGELFF
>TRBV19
CASSTSSSAPQHF
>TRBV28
CASRMTGDGEQFF
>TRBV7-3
CANSQSYEQYF
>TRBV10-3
CAISELAGYNEQFF